These T cell receptor beta chains were read from a single sample in a study of molecular identifiers for immune sequencing clone quantification. TCRdb reanalysed the PCR reads using MiXCR and keeps one entry per CDR3 protein. This sample yields approximately 93,000 distinct CDR3 sequences, of which approximately 25% are seen a single time; roughly 0.8% belongs to the top ten. Sequencing was done on a sample of naive CD8+ T cells from blood, with Jurkat cell RNA spiked in. These receptors originate from a human donor in good health. Some libraries in this study had Jurkat cell RNA spiked in. The CDR3 runs from the conserved cysteine through the conserved F or W. A D gene is named only where the DNA matches it firmly. Not all rows give a size; the values are once, few, many and, for expanded clones, a class.

j_call: TRBJ2-3
clone_size: NA
d_call: NA
v_call: TRBV12-3/TRBV12-4
cdr3_nt: TGTGCCAGCAGTTTCGGGGACTCAGACACAGATACGCAGTATTTT
cdr3_aa: CASSFGDSDTDTQYF

j_call: TRBJ1-5
clone_size: few
d_call: TRBD1
v_call: TRBV7-6
cdr3_nt: TGTGCCAGCAGCTTAGTGGACAGGAGGCTCAATCAGCCCCAGCATTTT
cdr3_aa: CASSLVDRRLNQPQHF

j_call: TRBJ1-5
clone_size: few
d_call: NA
v_call: TRBV12-3/TRBV12-4
cdr3_nt: TGTGCCAGCACCGCGGGGGACGGAGTTAGCAATCAGCCCCAGCATTTT
cdr3_aa: CASTAGDGVSNQPQHF

j_call: TRBJ2-7
clone_size: few
d_call: NA
v_call: TRBV11-2
cdr3_nt: TGTGCCAGCAGCTTAGAAGGGGCCTCCTACGAGCAGTACTTC
cdr3_aa: CASSLEGASYEQYF

j_call: TRBJ2-5
clone_size: NA
d_call: NA
v_call: TRBV7-9
cdr3_nt: TGTGCCAGCAGCCAAGGGCGAGAGACCCAGTACTTC
cdr3_aa: CASSQGRETQYF

j_call: TRBJ1-5
clone_size: NA
d_call: TRBD1
v_call: TRBV7-9
cdr3_nt: TGTGCCAGCAGCTTAGGGACAGGGTCGCGGCAGCCCCAGCATTTT
cdr3_aa: CASSLGTGSRQPQHF

j_call: TRBJ1-1
clone_size: NA
d_call: NA
v_call: TRBV11-2
cdr3_nt: TGTGCCAGCAGCCCATCCGGGACTGAAGCTTTCTTT
cdr3_aa: CASSPSGTEAFF

j_call: TRBJ1-1
clone_size: NA
d_call: NA
v_call: TRBV19
cdr3_nt: TGTGCCAGTAGACAGGGTATCACTGAAGCTTTCTTT
cdr3_aa: CASRQGITEAFF

j_call: TRBJ2-3
clone_size: many
d_call: NA
v_call: TRBV2
cdr3_nt: TGTGCCAGCAGTGACGGGTGGCAGCCAAGCACAGATACGCAGTATTTT
cdr3_aa: CASSDGWQPSTDTQYF

j_call: TRBJ2-7
clone_size: many
d_call: TRBD2
v_call: TRBV5-4
cdr3_nt: TGTGCCAGCAGCCGGGACTATTTCTACGAGCAGTACTTC
cdr3_aa: CASSRDYFYEQYF

j_call: TRBJ1-5
clone_size: NA
d_call: TRBD1
v_call: TRBV6-6
cdr3_nt: TGTGCCCCCGGGGGAGGGGGCAGGCAGCCCCAGCATTTT
cdr3_aa: CAPGGGGRQPQHF

j_call: TRBJ2-3
clone_size: many
d_call: NA
v_call: TRBV20-1
cdr3_nt: TGCAGTGCCCATGTGGAAACAGATACGCAGTATTTT
cdr3_aa: CSAHVETDTQYF

j_call: TRBJ2-1
clone_size: NA
d_call: TRBD2
v_call: TRBV20-1
cdr3_nt: TGCAGTGCTAGAGATAAGTCTAGCGGCGACTACAATGAGCAGTTCTTC
cdr3_aa: CSARDKSSGDYNEQFF

j_call: TRBJ2-7
clone_size: once
d_call: NA
v_call: TRBV11-2
cdr3_nt: TGTGCCAGCAGCCCCCTCCAGGGGGGGACCTTTGATGACGAGCAGTGCTTC
cdr3_aa: CASSPLQGGTFDDEQCF

j_call: TRBJ1-3
clone_size: NA
d_call: TRBD1
v_call: TRBV12-5
cdr3_nt: TGTGCTAGTGGCCCGACAGGGCTAAGAAACGCCATATATTTT
cdr3_aa: CASGPTGLRNAIYF

j_call: TRBJ2-3
clone_size: medium-sized
d_call: NA
v_call: TRBV7-2
cdr3_nt: TGTGCCAGCAGCTTAGGAGGGATAGCGGTCACAGATACGCAGTATTTT
cdr3_aa: CASSLGGIAVTDTQYF

j_call: TRBJ2-3
clone_size: many
d_call: NA
v_call: TRBV6-6
cdr3_nt: TGTGCCACACGCTGGGTAGCGGAGGGGGATACGCAGTATTTT
cdr3_aa: CATRWVAEGDTQYF

j_call: TRBJ2-7
clone_size: few
d_call: NA
v_call: TRBV3-1
cdr3_nt: TGTGCCAGCAGCCAAGTAGGCACTAGGGGCAGGACTGAGGTTGGGGTTTGGTACGAGCAGTACTTC
cdr3_aa: CASSQVGTRGRTEVGVWYEQYF

j_call: TRBJ2-3
clone_size: once
d_call: TRBD2
v_call: TRBV11-2
cdr3_nt: TGTGCCAGCAGCGGTCTAGCGGGGGGTCCAGATATGCAGTATTTT
cdr3_aa: CASSGLAGGPDMQYF

j_call: TRBJ2-7
clone_size: many
d_call: TRBD1
v_call: TRBV4-3
cdr3_nt: TGCGCCAGCAGCCAAGATTGGGGACAGGGGGACAGGGAGCAGTACTTC
cdr3_aa: CASSQDWGQGDREQYF

j_call: TRBJ2-3
clone_size: many
d_call: NA
v_call: TRBV7-6
cdr3_nt: TGTGCCAGCAGCTATAGCGGCTGGGGCACAGATACGCAGTATTTT
cdr3_aa: CASSYSGWGTDTQYF

j_call: TRBJ1-5
clone_size: once
d_call: NA
v_call: TRBV27
cdr3_nt: TGTGCCAGCAGTCCCCAGGGAAGGAGTCAGCCCCAGCATTTT
cdr3_aa: CASSPQGRSQPQHF

j_call: TRBJ2-1
clone_size: few
d_call: TRBD2
v_call: TRBV27
cdr3_nt: TGTGCCAGCAGCTTCAGACTAGCGGATTATGAGCAGTTCTTC
cdr3_aa: CASSFRLADYEQFF

j_call: TRBJ1-5
clone_size: few
d_call: NA
v_call: TRBV6-1
cdr3_nt: TGTGCCAGCAGTGAACATCAAGTAGTCAGGGCACGCAATCAGCCCCAGCATTTT
cdr3_aa: CASSEHQVVRARNQPQHF

j_call: TRBJ2-3
clone_size: many
d_call: NA
v_call: TRBV11-2
cdr3_nt: TGTGCCAGCAGCCCAATGACAGGCGAGACAGATACGCAGTATTTT
cdr3_aa: CASSPMTGETDTQYF

j_call: TRBJ1-1
clone_size: NA
d_call: TRBD1
v_call: TRBV29-1
cdr3_nt: TGCAGCGGGGAAGGGACAGTGAACACTGAAGCTTTCTTT
cdr3_aa: CSGEGTVNTEAFF

j_call: TRBJ2-7
clone_size: few
d_call: NA
v_call: TRBV12-3/TRBV12-4
cdr3_nt: TGTGCCAGCAGCCTTGGAAATCGGGGGAATGAGCAGTACTTC
cdr3_aa: CASSLGNRGNEQYF

j_call: TRBJ2-1
clone_size: NA
d_call: NA
v_call: TRBV2
cdr3_nt: TGTGCCGGCAGTGAGTCTAGCGCCTACAATGAGCAGTTCTTC
cdr3_aa: CAGSESSAYNEQFF

j_call: TRBJ1-1
clone_size: few
d_call: NA
v_call: TRBV9
cdr3_nt: TGTGCCAGCAGCGTAGCTCCAGGACCTACTGAAGCTTTCTTT
cdr3_aa: CASSVAPGPTEAFF

j_call: TRBJ1-2
clone_size: NA
d_call: NA
v_call: TRBV20-1
cdr3_nt: TGCAGTGCTTATAAACGGGCCAATAACTATGGCTACACCTTC
cdr3_aa: CSAYKRANNYGYTF

j_call: TRBJ2-5
clone_size: many
d_call: NA
v_call: TRBV7-6
cdr3_nt: TGTGCCAGCAGCCCGACACGGGGCGATTTGGAGACCCAGTACTTC
cdr3_aa: CASSPTRGDLETQYF

j_call: TRBJ1-3
clone_size: NA
d_call: TRBD1
v_call: TRBV12-3/TRBV12-4
cdr3_nt: TGTGCCAGCAGCTTCTCCGGGACAGAAGACTCTGGAAACACCATATATTTT
cdr3_aa: CASSFSGTEDSGNTIYF

j_call: TRBJ2-6
clone_size: many
d_call: TRBD1
v_call: TRBV28
cdr3_nt: TGTGCCACGGGGACAGCCAGCTCTGGGGCCAACGTCCTGACTTTC
cdr3_aa: CATGTASSGANVLTF

j_call: TRBJ2-7
clone_size: NA
d_call: NA
v_call: TRBV7-9
cdr3_nt: TGTGCCAGCAGTCAAGTGGTCGGGGGTTCCTACGAGCAGTACTTC
cdr3_aa: CASSQVVGGSYEQYF

j_call: TRBJ2-5
clone_size: many
d_call: NA
v_call: TRBV12-3/TRBV12-4
cdr3_nt: TGTGCCAGCAGGCCCAGGGGAGAGACCCAGTACTTC
cdr3_aa: CASRPRGETQYF

j_call: TRBJ1-1
clone_size: many
d_call: NA
v_call: TRBV19
cdr3_nt: TGTGCCAGTAGGTTGATGAACACTGAAGCTTTCTTT
cdr3_aa: CASRLMNTEAFF

j_call: TRBJ2-7
clone_size: few
d_call: NA
v_call: TRBV10-3
cdr3_nt: TGTGCCATCAGTGAGTTCGGGGGTCGAGGAAACTACGAGCAGTACTTC
cdr3_aa: CAISEFGGRGNYEQYF

j_call: TRBJ2-6
clone_size: many
d_call: NA
v_call: TRBV6-2/TRBV6-3
cdr3_nt: TGTGCCAGCAGTTACTCCCTAACAGGAAGCTCTGGGGCCAACGTCCTGACTTTC
cdr3_aa: CASSYSLTGSSGANVLTF

j_call: TRBJ2-6
clone_size: many
d_call: TRBD1
v_call: TRBV5-5
cdr3_nt: TGTGCCAGCAGGACTCCGGGACAGAGTTCGGTTCTTTCTGGGGCCAACGTCCTGACTTTC
cdr3_aa: CASRTPGQSSVLSGANVLTF

j_call: TRBJ2-7
clone_size: once
d_call: NA
v_call: TRBV7-2
cdr3_nt: TGTGCCCGCCGCTTGTCGCAGCGCTACGAGCAGTACTTC
cdr3_aa: CARRLSQRYEQYF

j_call: TRBJ1-2
clone_size: few
d_call: NA
v_call: TRBV6-5
cdr3_nt: TGTGCCAGCAGCCAGTACGGCAGGGGCGTTAACTATGGCTACACCTTC
cdr3_aa: CASSQYGRGVNYGYTF

j_call: TRBJ1-5
clone_size: NA
d_call: NA
v_call: TRBV24-1
cdr3_nt: TGTGCCACCAGGTCGACAGTAGTGAACAATCAGCCCCAGCATTTT
cdr3_aa: CATRSTVVNNQPQHF

j_call: TRBJ2-2
clone_size: few
d_call: TRBD1
v_call: TRBV28
cdr3_nt: TGTGCCAGCAGTCTCAGGGACAGGGGCTTGACCGGGGAGCTGTTTTTT
cdr3_aa: CASSLRDRGLTGELFF